These 17 T cell receptor beta chains originate from one sample sequenced in a study of cytomegalovirus exposure and HLA in healthy donors. The PCR was carried out with 60 Vbeta primers and 13 Jbeta primers. Only in-frame clones appear in the TCRdb table, and some are missing; sequencing was by immunoSEQ multiplex PCR. Counted here are 100,000 to 150,000 clones, more than 75% occurring once; the ten biggest clones make up roughly 4%. The sample consisted of PBMCs. These receptors all stem from a man aged 35 to 55 in good health and CMV-seronegative.

The chain has TRBV19 and TRBJ2-1; D unclear. Germline V gene data show CDR1 as LNHDA and CDR2 as SQIVND (reference sequence). The CDR3 runs 11 residues. Trimming removed 6 bases at V and 6 bases at J, with 6 bases between. This CDR3 reads CASSALNEQFF. CDR3 sequence (DNA): TGTGCCAGTAGCGCACTCAATGAGCAGTTCTTC.

In its sample, this clone was seen once. In DNA form, the CDR3 reads TGTGCCAGTAGTATAGTCGGAGGGTACGAGCAGTACTTC. Translation gives CASSIVGGYEQYF. The rearrangement joins TRBV19 to TRBJ2-7, with D perhaps TRBD2 (6 bases). This CDR3 spans 13 amino acids. The V end lost 1 base, the J end lost 4 bases, and 8 bases lay between the germline ends. Germline V gene lookup returns CDR1 LNHDA and CDR2 SQIVND (reference sequence). Variable domain in full (rest from reference TRBV19 and TRBJ2-7): DGGITQSPKYLFRKEGQNVTLSCEQNLNHDAMYWYRQDPGQGLRLIYYSQIVNDFQKGDIAEGYSVSREKKESFPLTVTSAQKNPTAFYLCASSIVGGYEQYFGPGTRLTVT.

The chain links TRBV11-2 to TRBJ2-7, with a weak D call TRBD1 (6 bases). Germline CDR1 reads SGHAT; CDR2 reads FQNNGV. V dropped 0 bases and J dropped 1 base, with 13 bases sitting between them. The CDR3 is 16 residues long. In nucleotides, the CDR3 is TGTGCCAGCAGCTTAGAACTCCAGGGGCTTTCCTACGAGCAGTACTTC. Protein sequence: CASSLELQGLSYEQYF.

This sequence joins TRBV4-1 and TRBJ1-1; 7 bases are a match to TRBD1. With V trimmed by 4 bases and J by 5 bases, 10 bases remained unmatched. The CDR3 runs 15 residues. Germline V gene lookup returns CDR1 MGHRA and CDR2 YSYEKL. This chain's CDR3 is CASSLKGTEGTEAFF. The CDR3 bases are TGCGCCAGCAGCCTTAAGGGGACAGAGGGAACTGAAGCTTTCTTT.

The chain is built from TRBV7-2 and TRBJ1-5, with 7 nucleotides matching TRBD1. CDR1 and CDR2 (germline): SGHTA, FQGNSA. CDR3 length: 13 residues. Trimming took 5 bases from V and 4 from J; bases not matched to a gene: 2. The CDR3 coding sequence is TGTGCCAGCAGCGCGGGACAGAATCAGCCCCAGCATTTT. It specifies CASSAGQNQPQHF. Full variable domain (missing parts from reference TRBV7-2 and TRBJ1-5): GAGVSQSPSNKVTEKGKDVELRCDPISGHTALYWYRQSLGQGLEFLIYFQGNSAPDKSGLPSDRFSAERTGGSVSTLTIQRTQQEDSAVYLCASSAGQNQPQHFGDGTRLSIL.

The chain is built from TRBV23-1 and TRBJ2-7, with a weak D call TRBD2 (7 bases). TRBV23-1 is assigned to the ORF class and has an uncertain function. Between the trimmed V and J ends, which lost 3 bases and 0 bases, there was a span of 12 bases. This CDR3 comprises 15 residues. The CDR3: CASSQSGEGSYEQYF. CDR3 nucleotides: TGCGCCAGCAGTCAGTCAGGGGAGGGCTCCTACGAGCAGTACTTC.

The table lists this clone with a few counts. The chain recombines TRBV28 with TRBJ2-3; D is ambiguous. Per the germline V gene, CDR1 is MDHEN and CDR2 is SYDVKM. CDR3 size: 11 residues. V was trimmed by 7 bases and J by 1 base, leaving 3 bases between them. The CDR3 bases are TGTGCCAGCACAGGCACAGATACGCAGTATTTT. This gives the protein CASTGTDTQYF.

This chain connects TRBV7-8 to TRBJ1-1; 8 bases map to TRBD1. V shed 3 bases, J shed 4 bases, and the junction held 10 bases outside the gene matches. Germline V gives CDR1 SGHVS, CDR2 FQNEAQ. The CDR3 has 16 amino acids. The CDR3 DNA reads as TGTGCCAGCAGCTTGTATGGGACAGGAACTTCCACTGAAGCTTTCTTT. Translated: CASSLYGTGTSTEAFF.

The chain links TRBV5-5 to TRBJ1-5; D is unclear. Germline-derived CDR1 and CDR2 are SGHKS and YYEKEE (reference sequence). Trimming left V 2 bases short and J 2 bases short, with 11 bases between. CDR3 length equals 15 residues. The CDR3 DNA is TGTGCCAGCAGCTTAGGGAGTACGGGCAATCAGCCCCAGCATTTT. Translated, it gives CASSLGSTGNQPQHF.

The chain combines TRBV19 with TRBJ2-3; 13 nucleotides line up with TRBD2. The germline V gene has CDR1 LNHDA and CDR2 SQIVND (reference sequence). After removal of 5 bases from V and 3 bases from J, the junction contained 5 bases not matched to a gene. The CDR3 has 16 amino acids. The CDR3 region has the DNA TGTGCCAGTAGTCTGATACTAGCGGGGGGGACAGATACGCAGTATTTT. Translating it yields CASSLILAGGTDTQYF. The whole variable domain, remainder taken from reference TRBV19 and TRBJ2-3, is DGGITQSPKYLFRKEGQNVTLSCEQNLNHDAMYWYRQDPGQGLRLIYYSQIVNDFQKGDIAEGYSVSREKKESFPLTVTSAQKNPTAFYLCASSLILAGGTDTQYFGPGTRLTVL.

Worth noting for this clone: The sample holds other DNA sequences that translate to the same CDR3. J is TRBJ2-6 and V is TRBV6-5; no definite D call. This CDR3 comprises 13 residues. CDR1 MNHEY and CDR2 SVGAGI come from the germline V gene. V was cut by 6 bases and J by 1 base, with 4 bases left in between. The CDR3 DNA is TGTGCCAGCAGCTTATCTGGGGCCAACGTCCTGACTTTC. It is translated as CASSLSGANVLTF.

The sample holds a few counts of this clone. CDR3 residues: CASSLTASGTSGDNEQFF. In nucleotides, the CDR3 is TGCGCCAGCAGCTTGACCGCCTCCGGGACTAGCGGGGACAATGAGCAGTTCTTC. The gene calls are TRBV5-1 and TRBJ2-1; TRBD2 matches at 13 bases. The V and J ends lost 1 base and 5 bases, in that order; junction bases with no gene match: 9. The CDR3 is 18 amino acids. Germline V gene sequence: CDR1 SGHRS, CDR2 YFSETQ.

The chain couples TRBV25-1 to TRBJ2-7; D is undetermined. The V and J ends lost 6 bases and 2 bases respectively, with 11 bases between them. The germline gives CDR1 MGHDK, CDR2 SYGVNS. This CDR3 has 13 residues. The CDR3: CASRFSGAYEQYF. The CDR3 DNA follows: TGTGCCAGCAGATTTTCCGGTGCCTACGAGCAGTACTTC.

The V gene is TRBV5-1, the J gene TRBJ2-7, with 8 bases fitting TRBD1. Per germline, CDR1 SGHRS and CDR2 YFSETQ. V shed 0 bases and J 0 bases; nucleotides not matched to a gene: 5. The CDR3 is made up of 16 amino acids. The CDR3 spells CASSLAGQVTSYEQYF. The CDR3 nucleotides read TGCGCCAGCAGCTTGGCGGGACAGGTGACCTCCTACGAGCAGTACTTC.

V is TRBV18 and J is TRBJ2-1; 8 positions agree with TRBD2. Germline CDR1 KGHSH, CDR2 LQKENI. V shed 8 bases, J shed 0 bases, and the junction held 15 bases outside the gene matches. The CDR3 is 18 residues long. The DNA of the CDR3 is TGTGCCAGCAGACCCAGCGGGGGTACCGAGAGCTCCTACAATGAGCAGTTCTTC. Translating gives CASRPSGGTESSYNEQFF.

The chain uses TRBV27 and TRBJ1-3; D ambiguous. The CDR3 sequence is 16 residues long. The germline CDR1 and CDR2 sequences are MNHEY and SMNVEV (reference sequence). V lost 2 bases and J 0 bases, leaving 11 bases between the germline ends. The CDR3 region has the DNA TGTGCCAGCAGTTTAAGTGGGCTGAACTCTGGAAACACCATATATTTT. Protein: CASSLSGLNSGNTIYF.

V gene TRBV19 combines with J gene TRBJ1-5; 9 bases fit TRBD1. With 2 bases clipped from V and 5 bases from J, the junction kept 4 bases outside the gene matches. CDR1 is LNHDA, CDR2 SQIVND, per germline (reference sequence). This CDR3 spans 15 amino acids. CDR3 sequence reads: CASSINRGPHQPQHF. CDR3 nucleotides: TGTGCCAGTAGTATAAACAGGGGGCCTCATCAGCCCCAGCATTTT. Complete variable domain (other parts from reference TRBV19 and TRBJ1-5): DGGITQSPKYLFRKEGQNVTLSCEQNLNHDAMYWYRQDPGQGLRLIYYSQIVNDFQKGDIAEGYSVSREKKESFPLTVTSAQKNPTAFYLCASSINRGPHQPQHFGDGTRLSIL.